The 31 T cell receptor beta chains in this list originate from one sample, sequenced in a study of blood T cell repertoires in COVID-19. Sequenced by immunoSEQ multiplex PCR; TCRdb stores in-frame clones only, minus some. The sample lists hundreds of thousands of clones, around nine tenths occurring once. Specimen: PBMCs or T cells enriched from blood (not recorded which). These receptors were obtained from a woman aged 45-59 years who had recovered from COVID-19.

The chain has TRBV19 and TRBJ1-2; 7 bases are shared with TRBD1. CDR1 LNHDA and CDR2 SQIVND come from the germline V gene (reference sequence). J was trimmed by 4 bases and V by 7 bases; bases with no gene match: 12. The CDR3 spans 15 residues. This CDR3 reads CASTSGDRLSYGYTF. The CDR3 DNA reads as TGTGCCAGTACGAGTGGGGACAGACTAAGCTATGGCTACACCTTC.

This chain joins TRBV19 and TRBJ2-1, with a weak D call TRBD1 (6 bases). This CDR3 is built from 15 residues. V was trimmed by 7 bases and J by 4 bases, leaving 17 bases between them. Per germline, CDR1 LNHDA and CDR2 SQIVND (reference sequence). The CDR3 region has the DNA TGTGCCAGTACCCGGTGGGGACAAAGTTACAATGAGCAGTTCTTC. It is translated as CASTRWGQSYNEQFF.

V and J are TRBV25-1 and TRBJ2-2; 13 nucleotides agree with TRBD2. With V trimmed by 7 bases and J by 6 bases, 5 bases remained unmatched. Germline CDR1 and CDR2: MGHDK and SYGVNS. This CDR3 is 15 amino acids long. The CDR3 nucleotides read TGTGCCAGCATAGGACTAGCGGGAGCAGCCGGGGAGCTGTTTTTT. Translated: CASIGLAGAAGELFF.

This clone was detected only a few times. The rearrangement joins TRBV7-2 to TRBJ2-4, with TRBD1 as a possible D gene (5 bases). CDR1 is SGHTA and CDR2 is FQGNSA in the germline V gene. V was clipped by 4 bases and J by 0 bases, with 16 bases between them. CDR3 length equals 17 residues. CDR3 protein: CASSYPWGSLAKNIQYF. For the CDR3, the DNA is TGTGCCAGCAGCTACCCCTGGGGCAGCCTAGCCAAAAACATTCAGTACTTC.

The V call is TRBV6-1, the J call TRBJ1-2, with D possibly being TRBD1 (5 bases). The germline V gene has CDR1 MNHNS and CDR2 SASEGT. The CDR3 is 13 amino acids. The V end was cut by 1 base, the J end by 5 bases, with 8 bases between. CDR3: CASSEGGEYGYTF. CDR3 sequence (DNA): TGTGCCAGCAGTGAAGGGGGGGAGTATGGCTACACCTTC.

This chain connects TRBV30 to TRBJ2-7, with TRBD2 matching 13 bases. The V gene's germline CDR1 is GTSNPN and CDR2 SVGIG (reference sequence). V dropped 1 base and J dropped 5; count of bases not matched to a gene: 2. There are 14 residues in the CDR3. The CDR3 sequence: CAWSEGLAGDEQYF. The CDR3 nucleotides are TGTGCCTGGAGTGAAGGACTAGCGGGAGACGAGCAGTACTTC.

As DNA, the CDR3 is TGTGCCAGTAGTATGCGGACGGGAAGCTCTGGAAACACCATATATTTT. Translation: CASSMRTGSSGNTIYF. The chain carries TRBV19 and TRBJ1-3; D unresolved. Germline values: CDR1 LNHDA, CDR2 SQIVND (reference sequence). The V gene lost 3 bases and the J gene lost 0 bases, with 12 bases spanning the gap. The length of the CDR3 is 16 residues. The full variable domain, completed using reference TRBV19 and TRBJ1-3, is DGGITQSPKYLFRKEGQNVTLSCEQNLNHDAMYWYRQDPGQGLRLIYYSQIVNDFQKGDIAEGYSVSREKKESFPLTVTSAQKNPTAFYLCASSMRTGSSGNTIYFGEGSWLTVV.

The rearrangement joins TRBV14 to TRBJ2-5; D uncertain. This CDR3 comprises 13 residues. Trimming cost V 0 bases and J 9 bases, with 11 bases left between them. Looked up from germline, CDR1 is SGHDN and CDR2 is FVKESK. CDR3 sequence: CASSQDYRLAQYF. The CDR3 DNA reads as TGTGCCAGCAGCCAAGATTACCGGCTAGCCCAGTACTTC.

V and J are TRBV7-9 and TRBJ2-7; TRBD1 might be the D (6 bases). V was pared by 4 bases and J by 6 bases, with 19 bases between. Germline-derived CDR1 and CDR2 are SEHNR and FQNEAQ (reference sequence). The CDR3 totals 15 residues. CDR3: CASSSGLLGGSEQYF. Here the CDR3 DNA reads TGTGCCAGCAGCTCCGGGCTCCTAGGGGGATCCGAGCAGTACTTC.

The genes are TRBV7-2 and TRBJ2-2; no clear D gene. The CDR3 runs 12 residues. CDR1 is SGHTA and CDR2 is FQGNSA in the germline V gene. Between the trimmed V and J ends, which lost 0 bases and 6 bases, there was a span of 2 bases. This CDR3 reads CASSLAAGELFF. The CDR3 DNA sequence: TGTGCCAGCAGCTTAGCCGCCGGGGAGCTGTTTTTT. The complete variable domain, with remaining parts taken from reference TRBV7-2 and TRBJ2-2, reads GAGVSQSPSNKVTEKGKDVELRCDPISGHTALYWYRQSLGQGLEFLIYFQGNSAPDKSGLPSDRFSAERTGGSVSTLTIQRTQQEDSAVYLCASSLAAGELFFGEGSRLTVL.

The chain has TRBV4-1 and TRBJ1-5; 7 bases agree with TRBD1. This CDR3 comprises 13 residues. Trimming at V came to 4 bases and at J to 7 bases, leaving 4 bases not matched to a gene. The germline V gene has CDR1 MGHRA and CDR2 YSYEKL. This CDR3 reads CASSRDRDQPQHF. CDR3 nucleotides: TGCGCCAGCAGCCGCGACAGGGACCAGCCCCAGCATTTT.

This chain links TRBV27 with TRBJ1-6; 8 nucleotides agree with TRBD1. Losses at the gene ends were 3 bases for V and 4 bases for J; bases not matched to a gene: 5. The germline V gene encodes CDR1 MNHEY and CDR2 SMNVEV (reference sequence). This CDR3 contains 16 residues. As DNA, the CDR3 is TGTGCCAGCAGTTTGGACAGGGTGGGGTATAATTCACCCCTCCACTTT. Translating gives CASSLDRVGYNSPLHF.

The V call is TRBV10-3, the J call TRBJ2-7, with D perhaps matching TRBD2 (6 bases). The CDR3 is 14 amino acids. Trimming took off 10 bases at V and 3 bases at J, with 19 bases between the two ends. In germline, CDR1 is ENHRY, CDR2 SYGVKD. The CDR3 protein is CATGDLPRDYEQYF. The CDR3 region has the DNA TGTGCCACTGGGGACTTGCCACGGGACTACGAGCAGTACTTC.

The count of this clone is one. The gene calls are TRBV5-6 and TRBJ1-2, with D perhaps matching TRBD1 (6 bases). Germline CDR1 is SGHDT and CDR2 is YYEEEE. V lost 0 bases, J lost 4 bases, and 10 bases lay in between. There are 14 residues in the CDR3. The CDR3 region is CASSLGPGAYGYTF. DNA for the CDR3: TGTGCCAGCAGCTTGGGGCCAGGGGCCTATGGCTACACCTTC. Filled out from reference TRBV5-6 and TRBJ1-2, the complete variable domain reads DAGVTQSPTHLIKTRGQQVTLRCSPKSGHDTVSWYQQALGQGPQFIFQYYEEEERQRGNFPDRFSGHQFPNYSSELNVNALLLGDSALYLCASSLGPGAYGYTFGSGTRLTVV.

The J gene is TRBJ2-1, the V gene TRBV27; 10 nucleotides line up with TRBD2. CDR1 and CDR2 from the germline V gene are MNHEY and SMNVEV (reference sequence). The V gene end was trimmed by 3 bases and the J gene end by 5 bases; junction bases not matched to a gene: 4. The CDR3 totals 15 residues. In DNA, the CDR3 is TGTGCCAGCAGTTTGGGGACTAGCGCCCACAATGAGCAGTTCTTC. This gives the protein CASSLGTSAHNEQFF.

The V call is TRBV6-2 or TRBV6-3, the J call TRBJ1-5; possible D gene TRBD1, 6 bases. The ends were cut back, 5 bases at V and 2 bases at J, with 13 bases in the middle. CDR3 size: 15 residues. Germline values: CDR1 MNHEY, CDR2 SVGEGT. As DNA, the CDR3 is TGTGCCAGCAGTCCAGGGGAAGGCGGCAATCAGCCCCAGCATTTT. Amino acids: CASSPGEGGNQPQHF.

The genes are TRBV7-6 and TRBJ2-3; D gene unclear. Trimming pared 0 bases from V and 3 bases from J, leaving 7 bases between. CDR3 length: 14 amino acids. Per germline, CDR1 SGHVS and CDR2 FNYEAQ. CDR3 DNA: TGTGCCAGCAGCTTAGCGAGACAAACAGATACGCAGTATTTT. It codes for CASSLARQTDTQYF.

The rearrangement uses TRBV19 and TRBJ1-5; weak D call: TRBD1 (6 bases). V lost 8 bases to trimming and J lost 5 bases, with 10 bases between them. CDR1 is LNHDA and CDR2 is SQIVND in the germline V gene (reference sequence). The CDR3 sequence is 12 residues long. The CDR3 is CASARGYQPQHF. In nucleotides, the CDR3 is TGTGCCAGTGCCAGGGGTTATCAGCCCCAGCATTTT. Based on the CDR3 plus reference TRBV19 and TRBJ1-5, the full variable domain is DGGITQSPKYLFRKEGQNVTLSCEQNLNHDAMYWYRQDPGQGLRLIYYSQIVNDFQKGDIAEGYSVSREKKESFPLTVTSAQKNPTAFYLCASARGYQPQHFGDGTRLSIL.

CDR3 amino acids: CASSLPPLTSGSNEQFF. In nucleotides, the CDR3 is TGTGCCAGCAGCCTACCCCCGCTGACTAGCGGGAGTAATGAGCAGTTCTTC. The chain combines TRBV7-3 with TRBJ2-1; 12 positions match TRBD2. This CDR3 is 17 amino acids long. The germline gives CDR1 SGHTA, CDR2 FQGTGA. V trimming: 5 bases; J trimming: 7 bases; junction bases outside the gene matches: 12.

V usage is TRBV3-1 (or the pseudogene TRBV3-2) and J usage is TRBJ2-7; D may be TRBD1 (5 bases). Germline loops: CDR1 LGHDT, CDR2 YNNKEL (reference sequence). The CDR3 has 13 residues. Trimming took off 4 bases at V and 4 bases at J, with 11 bases between the two ends. The CDR3 region has the DNA TGTGCCAGCAGCCCCGCACAGGCATACGAGCAGTACTTC. Encoded protein: CASSPAQAYEQYF.

J is TRBJ2-7 and V is TRBV2; D ambiguous. Per the germline V gene, CDR1 is SNHLY and CDR2 is FYNNEI. The CDR3 is 14 residues long. Trimming took off 1 base at V and 1 base at J, with 8 bases between the two ends. The CDR3 DNA reads as TGTGCCAGCAGTGAAGAGACTGTGTCCTACGAGCAGTACTTC. As protein: CASSEETVSYEQYF.

The V gene is TRBV6-6, the J gene TRBJ1-5; TRBD1 agrees at 7 bases. The ends lost 2 bases at V and 6 bases at J; junction bases unmatched: 7. Germline CDR1 and CDR2: MNHNY and SVGAGI (reference sequence). The CDR3 is 15 amino acids. This CDR3 is CASSYTGVSGQPQHF. The CDR3 DNA sequence: TGTGCCAGCAGTTACACAGGGGTTTCAGGTCAGCCCCAGCATTTT.

The CDR3 spells CASSQDLASNEQFF. CDR3 in DNA: TGTGCCAGCAGCCAAGATCTAGCTTCCAATGAGCAGTTCTTC. The rearrangement joins TRBV14 to TRBJ2-1, with D perhaps TRBD2 (5 bases). V shed 0 bases and J shed 6 bases, with 9 bases lying between them. Germline CDR1 is SGHDN and CDR2 is FVKESK. CDR3 length: 14 residues.

The rearrangement uses TRBV20-1 and TRBJ1-1; D remains unclear. V gave up 5 bases and J gave up 3 bases, with 7 bases separating them. CDR1 is DFQATT, CDR2 SNEGSKA, per germline (reference sequence). This CDR3 comprises 11 residues. The CDR3 is CSALSDTEAFF. As DNA, the CDR3 is TGCAGTGCTTTGAGTGACACTGAAGCTTTCTTT.

The table lists this clone with a count of one. The rearrangement links TRBV7-2 to TRBJ1-4; D not certain. The V end lost 1 base, the J end lost 14 bases, and 14 bases lay between the germline ends. CDR1 SGHTA and CDR2 FQGNSA come from the germline V gene. The CDR3 covers 13 residues. In nucleotides, the CDR3 is TGTGCCAGCAGCTTAGAGGCGGGGAGGGTGCTGTTTTTT. This translates into CASSLEAGRVLFF. Supplemented by reference TRBV7-2 and TRBJ1-4, the full variable domain reads GAGVSQSPSNKVTEKGKDVELRCDPISGHTALYWYRQSLGQGLEFLIYFQGNSAPDKSGLPSDRFSAERTGGSVSTLTIQRTQQEDSAVYLCASSLEAGRVLFFGSGTQLSVL.

The rearrangement uses TRBV7-6 and TRBJ2-1; D might be TRBD2 (6 bases). The CDR3 contains 16 residues. V was shortened by 4 bases and J by 5 bases, with 18 bases between the two germline ends. Germline CDR1 reads SGHVS; CDR2 reads FNYEAQ. CDR3 protein: CASSSPPGGKHNEQFF. The CDR3 nucleotides read TGTGCCAGCAGCTCACCACCCGGCGGGAAACACAATGAGCAGTTCTTC.

The gene calls are TRBV24-1 and TRBJ2-7; tentative D call: TRBD1 (5 bases). V dropped 7 bases and J dropped 6 bases, with 21 bases sitting between them. The CDR3 consists of 15 residues. Germline assignment: CDR1 KGHDR and CDR2 SFDVKD. CDR3: CATRRRVNVRVEQYF. The CDR3 DNA reads as TGTGCCACCAGGCGCAGGGTGAATGTACGGGTCGAGCAGTACTTC.

This clone appeared once. This chain's CDR3 is CASSELGGHYGYTF. Here the CDR3 DNA reads TGTGCCAGCAGTGAATTGGGAGGACACTATGGCTACACCTTC. The chain links TRBV6-1 to TRBJ1-2; no reliable D call. V lost 2 bases, J lost 3 bases, and 10 bases lay in between. Germline V gene sequence: CDR1 MNHNS, CDR2 SASEGT. This CDR3 region has 14 residues.

This clone occurred a few times. V and J are TRBV5-4 and TRBJ1-5; D is unclear. The germline gives CDR1 SGHNT, CDR2 YYREEE (reference sequence). With 2 bases removed from V and 5 bases from J, the gap between germline ends came to 5 bases. The CDR3 totals 12 residues. CDR3 amino acids: CASSFEDQPQHF. Written as DNA, the CDR3 is TGTGCCAGCAGCTTTGAGGATCAGCCCCAGCATTTT.

The rearrangement joins TRBV11-3 to TRBJ2-2; 9 bases are a match to TRBD2. Trimming cost V 8 bases and J 7 bases; bases outside gene matches: 14. Germline assignment: CDR1 SGHNT and CDR2 YENEEA. The CDR3 is 16 residues long. The CDR3 loop is CASSLGREGFDGELFF. In nucleotides, the CDR3 is TGTGCCAGCTCCCTCGGGCGGGAGGGTTTCGACGGGGAGCTGTTTTTT. The entire variable domain, with the rest obtained from reference TRBV11-3 and TRBJ2-2, is as follows: EAGVVQSPRYKIIEKKQPVAFWCNPISGHNTLYWYLQNLGQGPELLIRYENEEAVDDSQLPKDRFSAERLKGVDSTLKIQPAELGDSAVYLCASSLGREGFDGELFFGEGSRLTVL.

The CDR3 DNA sequence: TGTGCCAGCTGTGAAATAAATAGGGGGACCACAAACACCGGGGAGCTGTTTTTT. Translation: CASCEINRGTTNTGELFF. The chain couples TRBV11-2 to TRBJ2-2; TRBD1 is a possible D gene (6 bases). The CDR3 contains 18 residues. Germline lookup yields CDR1 SGHAT and CDR2 FQNNGV. Trimming shortened V by 8 bases and J by 2 bases, and 24 bases separated the two germline ends.